Each of the 27 T cell receptor beta chains below was sequenced from the same sample in a study of vaccination effects on CD4 cells after COVID-19. The assay was immunoSEQ multiplex PCR, and TCRdb's table has in-frame clones only and misses some. The table includes about 15,000 clones, approximately 70% detected once. Before sequencing, viral peptide pools were used by the ViraFEST assay to expand antigen-specific CD4+ T cells. Culture proceeded for under twelve days, and CD4+ T cells were then isolated. Either the BNT162b2 or mRNA-1273 vaccine was given to participants in two doses. Their recognized antigens are unknown. The material was CD4+ T cells from PBMCs cultured with SARS-CoV-2 spike peptides, obtained after COVID-19 vaccination. Receptors originate from a human donor who received a COVID-19 vaccine.

This clone has just one count. The J gene is TRBJ2-7, the V gene TRBV9; maybe TRBD2 (6 bases). CDR1 SGDLS and CDR2 YYNGEE come from the germline V gene. This CDR3 region has 14 residues. V shed 0 bases and J shed 6 bases, with 13 bases lying between them. The CDR3 protein is CASSVDAGNVEQYF. The CDR3 region has the DNA TGTGCCAGCAGCGTAGATGCGGGGAACGTCGAGCAGTACTTC.

This chain uses TRBV5-1 with TRBJ1-2; 10 nucleotides line up with TRBD1. The germline V gene has CDR1 SGHRS and CDR2 YFSETQ. After removal of 0 bases from V and 7 bases from J, the junction contained 6 bases not matched to a gene. The CDR3 sequence is 15 residues long. This CDR3 is CASSLEGQGDGGYTF. CDR3 sequence (DNA): TGCGCCAGCAGCTTGGAAGGACAGGGGGACGGTGGCTACACCTTC.

This chain's CDR3 is CATSEGGSGIGKTQYF. The CDR3 bases are TGTGCCACATCCGAGGGCGGGTCCGGGATTGGGAAGACCCAGTACTTC. The J gene is TRBJ2-5, the V gene TRBV24-1, with a tentative D call TRBD2 (5 bases). The ends were cut back, 10 bases at V and 6 bases at J, with 26 bases in the middle. The V gene's germline CDR1 is KGHDR and CDR2 SFDVKD. The CDR3 has 16 amino acids.

The V gene is TRBV2, the J gene TRBJ2-1; D unresolved. This CDR3 has 13 amino acids. V was trimmed by 10 bases and J by 5 bases, leaving 15 bases between them. Germline lookup yields CDR1 SNHLY and CDR2 FYNNEI. CDR3 in DNA: TGTGCCACCCTATTGGACGTTCACAATGAGCAGTTCTTC. This gives the protein CATLLDVHNEQFF. Looking up the rest from reference TRBV2 and TRBJ2-1 gives the full variable domain: EPEVTQTPSHQVTQMGQEVILRCVPISNHLYFYWYRQILGQKVEFLVSFYNNEISEKSEIFDDQFSVERPDGSNFTLKIRSTKLEDSAMYFCATLLDVHNEQFFGPGTRLTVL.

This clone was seen a handful of times. The chain uses TRBV30 and TRBJ1-1; a weak D match, TRBD1 (6 bases). Germline V lookup: CDR1 GTSNPN, CDR2 SVGIG (reference sequence). This CDR3 spans 14 amino acids. V was cut by 3 bases and J by 7 bases, with 18 bases left in between. The CDR3 coding sequence is TGTGCCTGGAGGAGGGGGGGGATGATGAGTGAAGCTTTCTTT. The encoded protein is CAWRRGGMMSEAFF.

The chain is built from TRBV28 and TRBJ1-5, with TRBD1 as a possible D gene (5 bases). V lost 6 bases and J 0 bases, leaving 21 bases between the germline ends. Germline V gene sequence: CDR1 MDHEN, CDR2 SYDVKM. This CDR3 region has 18 residues. CDR3 protein: CASSPPWGRGYSNQPQHF. DNA for the CDR3: TGTGCCAGCAGCCCACCGTGGGGACGGGGCTATAGCAATCAGCCCCAGCATTTT.

This chain connects TRBV4-1 to TRBJ2-1, with TRBD2 identical over 9 bases. V trimming: 4 bases; J trimming: 7 bases; junction bases outside the gene matches: 14. This CDR3 spans 17 amino acids. CDR1 and CDR2 from the germline V gene are MGHRA and YSYEKL. This CDR3 reads CASSPLWASGTRNEQFF. The CDR3 DNA sequence: TGCGCCAGCAGCCCCCTATGGGCTAGCGGGACTAGGAATGAGCAGTTCTTC.

The chain has TRBV5-6 and TRBJ2-5; D is perhaps TRBD2 (6 bases). The CDR3 is 13 amino acids. Germline V CDR1 and CDR2: SGHDT, YYEEEE. V was trimmed by 4 bases and J by 4 bases, leaving 11 bases between them. The CDR3 sequence is CASSARGRETQYF. The CDR3 nucleotides are TGTGCCAGCAGCGCTCGGGGGAGAGAGACCCAGTACTTC.

The rearrangement links TRBV28 to TRBJ1-1; D not resolved. Germline V CDR1 and CDR2: MDHEN, SYDVKM. V lost 5 bases, J lost 10 bases, and 14 bases lay in between. This CDR3 spans 12 amino acids. In DNA, the CDR3 is TGTGCCAGCAGTGTATCCTTAAAAGGAGCTTTCTTT. Translation: CASSVSLKGAFF.

This chain links TRBV30 with TRBJ1-2, with D maybe TRBD1 (5 bases). The V gene's germline CDR1 is GTSNPN and CDR2 SVGIG (reference sequence). The CDR3 extends over 13 amino acids. V dropped 1 base and J dropped 2 bases, with 8 bases sitting between them. This CDR3 reads CAWSEGWNYGYTF. In DNA form, the CDR3 reads TGTGCCTGGAGTGAGGGGTGGAACTATGGCTACACCTTC.

V and J are TRBV2 and TRBJ2-1, with 9 bases fitting TRBD1. The J segment lost 5 bases and the V segment lost 8 bases, leaving 7 bases of the junction unmatched. The CDR3 spans 14 residues. The germline V gene has CDR1 SNHLY and CDR2 FYNNEI. This CDR3 reads CASSDRGQDNEQFF. The CDR3 DNA reads TGTGCCAGCTCGGACAGGGGTCAAGACAATGAGCAGTTCTTC.

V and J are TRBV30 and TRBJ2-5; D gene unclear. The CDR3 is 12 amino acids. V gave up 3 bases and J gave up 5 bases, with 10 bases separating them. Germline-derived CDR1 and CDR2 are GTSNPN and SVGIG (reference sequence). CDR3 nucleotide sequence: TGTGCCTGGAGCGAAGGGCGGGAGACCCAGTACTTC. It codes for CAWSEGRETQYF.

The rearrangement joins TRBV2 to TRBJ2-3; TRBD2 matches 10 bases. Germline loops: CDR1 SNHLY, CDR2 FYNNEI. Germline trimming cut 3 bases from V and 2 bases from J; bases unmatched to any gene: 11. The CDR3 runs to 18 residues. The CDR3 loop is CASSELGASGSITDTQYF. The CDR3 DNA reads TGTGCCAGCAGTGAGTTAGGGGCTAGCGGGAGTATCACAGATACGCAGTATTTT.

V and J are TRBV7-2 and TRBJ1-2, with 7 bases that match TRBD1. The CDR3 has 14 amino acids. Trimming cost V 4 bases and J 8 bases; bases outside gene matches: 10. Per the germline V gene, CDR1 is SGHTA and CDR2 is FQGNSA. The CDR3 region has the DNA TGTGCCAGCAGCTCCCGGACAGGCGCGAAGGGCTACACCTTC. Its protein is CASSSRTGAKGYTF.

The chain couples TRBV5-8 to TRBJ2-4; TRBD2 might be the D (5 bases). V shed 0 bases and J shed 3 bases, with 16 bases lying between them. The CDR3 is 17 amino acids. Per the germline V gene, CDR1 is SGHTS and CDR2 is YDEGEE. CDR3 nucleotide sequence: TGTGCCAGCAGCTTGGCTCTTAGCGTTACGAGCAAAAACATTCAGTACTTC. Its translation: CASSLALSVTSKNIQYF.

On this clone: A read error may produce the germline difference seen at one junction end. V and J are TRBV7-7 and TRBJ2-2; TRBD2 aligns across 9 bases. CDR1 and CDR2 from the germline V gene are SSHAT and FNYEAQ (reference sequence). The CDR3 consists of 16 residues. The CDR3 here is CASSSLAGGFTGELFF. As DNA, the CDR3 is TGTGCTAGCAGCTCCCTGGCGGGGGGGTTCACCGGGGAGCTGTTTTTT.

Comments on this clone: In the same sample, other DNA sequences code for this CDR3. V is TRBV5-1 and J is TRBJ2-7; perhaps TRBD1 as D (5 bases). In germline, CDR1 is SGHRS, CDR2 YFSETQ. Trimming left V 0 bases short and J 3 bases short, with 7 bases between. This CDR3 has 13 residues. CDR3 in amino acids: CASSLGQNYEQYF. For the CDR3, the DNA is TGCGCCAGCAGCTTGGGACAGAACTACGAGCAGTACTTC.

The J gene is TRBJ2-7, the V gene TRBV25-1; the D gene is possibly TRBD1 (6 bases). Trimming removed 6 bases from V and 4 bases from J, with 10 bases in between. The CDR3 has 12 amino acids. From germline, CDR1 is MGHDK and CDR2 SYGVNS. The chain's CDR3 is CASSQTGYEQYF. The CDR3 nucleotides are TGTGCCAGCAGCCAAACAGGGTACGAGCAGTACTTC.

The chain uses TRBV4-1 and TRBJ2-1, with 15 bases matching TRBD2. The J segment lost 4 bases and the V segment lost 4 bases, leaving 8 bases of the junction unmatched. Germline CDR1 and CDR2: MGHRA and YSYEKL. The CDR3 is made up of 18 amino acids. The CDR3 loop is CASSPGLAGGAQYNEQFF. As DNA, the CDR3 is TGCGCCAGCAGCCCTGGACTAGCGGGGGGGGCCCAGTACAATGAGCAGTTCTTC.

The chain recombines TRBV19 with TRBJ2-4; D gene ambiguous. The CDR3 extends over 14 amino acids. V dropped 9 bases and J dropped 1 base, with 13 bases sitting between them. The germline gives CDR1 LNHDA, CDR2 SQIVND (reference sequence). CDR3 nucleotides: TGTGCCAGCAGGAATTTAGGGGCCAAAAACATTCAGTACTTC. It translates to CASRNLGAKNIQYF.

The rearrangement uses TRBV11-2 and TRBJ2-5; no reliable D call. The V end lost 2 bases, the J end lost 7 bases, and 11 bases lay between the germline ends. The CDR3 sequence is 13 residues long. The germline CDR1 and CDR2 sequences are SGHAT and FQNNGV. The CDR3 sequence is CASSLTARGTQYF. CDR3 nucleotides: TGTGCCAGCAGCTTAACAGCTCGCGGGACCCAGTACTTC.

V and J are TRBV4-1 and TRBJ2-6; no clear D. V was cut by 0 bases and J by 1 base, with 16 bases left in between. The CDR3 totals 19 residues. Germline V gives CDR1 MGHRA, CDR2 YSYEKL. The CDR3 DNA follows: TGCGCCAGCAGCCAAGATAGATGGCAGGCGCCGTCTGGGGCCAACGTCCTGACTTTC. Translated, it gives CASSQDRWQAPSGANVLTF.

The chain couples TRBV21-1 to TRBJ2-3; the D call of TRBD2 is as the table states it, not checked on the DNA. TRBV21-1 is recorded as a pseudogene. This CDR3 is 16 amino acids long. The CDR3, as DNA: TGTGCCAGCAGCAAAGAGGGGACTTCACACACAGATACGCAGTATTTT. It is translated as CASSKEGTSHTDTQYF.

The chain joins TRBV15 to TRBJ2-1, with 8 bases fitting TRBD2. The CDR3 runs 15 residues. Trimming took 0 bases from V and 9 from J; bases not matched to a gene: 7. Germline CDR1 and CDR2: LNHNV and YYDKDF (reference sequence). The CDR3 loop reads CATSRDLRGGAEQFF. CDR3 sequence (DNA): TGTGCCACCAGCAGAGATCTTCGGGGGGGGGCTGAGCAGTTCTTC.

This clone showed up just a few times. The V and J genes are TRBV6-5 and TRBJ1-1, with a possible D match to TRBD1 (5 bases). The V end was cut by 7 bases, the J end by 4 bases, with 16 bases between. CDR3 length equals 14 residues. Germline V gene data show CDR1 as MNHEY and CDR2 as SVGAGI. Here the CDR3 reads CASTGSDGGTEAFF. The CDR3 DNA reads TGTGCCAGCACCGGGAGTGACGGGGGCACTGAAGCTTTCTTT.

This clone is labeled as large. J is TRBJ2-2 and V is TRBV5-1, with TRBD1 as a possible D gene (6 bases). V was trimmed by 2 bases and J by 5 bases, leaving 13 bases between them. The CDR3 runs 15 residues. Germline loops: CDR1 SGHRS, CDR2 YFSETQ. CDR3 sequence reads: CASSFTGWGTGELFF. CDR3 in DNA: TGCGCCAGCAGCTTTACAGGGTGGGGAACCGGGGAGCTGTTTTTT.

With respect to this clone: This sample also contains other DNA sequences that code for the same CDR3. CDR3 sequence: CASSVGPGSYEQYF. CDR3 sequence (DNA): TGTGCCAGCAGCGTAGGCCCGGGGTCCTACGAGCAGTACTTC. This chain connects TRBV9 to TRBJ2-7; tentative D call: TRBD2 (5 bases). This CDR3 contains 14 residues. CDR1 and CDR2 (germline): SGDLS, YYNGEE. V lost 0 bases and J lost 1, with 8 bases in between.